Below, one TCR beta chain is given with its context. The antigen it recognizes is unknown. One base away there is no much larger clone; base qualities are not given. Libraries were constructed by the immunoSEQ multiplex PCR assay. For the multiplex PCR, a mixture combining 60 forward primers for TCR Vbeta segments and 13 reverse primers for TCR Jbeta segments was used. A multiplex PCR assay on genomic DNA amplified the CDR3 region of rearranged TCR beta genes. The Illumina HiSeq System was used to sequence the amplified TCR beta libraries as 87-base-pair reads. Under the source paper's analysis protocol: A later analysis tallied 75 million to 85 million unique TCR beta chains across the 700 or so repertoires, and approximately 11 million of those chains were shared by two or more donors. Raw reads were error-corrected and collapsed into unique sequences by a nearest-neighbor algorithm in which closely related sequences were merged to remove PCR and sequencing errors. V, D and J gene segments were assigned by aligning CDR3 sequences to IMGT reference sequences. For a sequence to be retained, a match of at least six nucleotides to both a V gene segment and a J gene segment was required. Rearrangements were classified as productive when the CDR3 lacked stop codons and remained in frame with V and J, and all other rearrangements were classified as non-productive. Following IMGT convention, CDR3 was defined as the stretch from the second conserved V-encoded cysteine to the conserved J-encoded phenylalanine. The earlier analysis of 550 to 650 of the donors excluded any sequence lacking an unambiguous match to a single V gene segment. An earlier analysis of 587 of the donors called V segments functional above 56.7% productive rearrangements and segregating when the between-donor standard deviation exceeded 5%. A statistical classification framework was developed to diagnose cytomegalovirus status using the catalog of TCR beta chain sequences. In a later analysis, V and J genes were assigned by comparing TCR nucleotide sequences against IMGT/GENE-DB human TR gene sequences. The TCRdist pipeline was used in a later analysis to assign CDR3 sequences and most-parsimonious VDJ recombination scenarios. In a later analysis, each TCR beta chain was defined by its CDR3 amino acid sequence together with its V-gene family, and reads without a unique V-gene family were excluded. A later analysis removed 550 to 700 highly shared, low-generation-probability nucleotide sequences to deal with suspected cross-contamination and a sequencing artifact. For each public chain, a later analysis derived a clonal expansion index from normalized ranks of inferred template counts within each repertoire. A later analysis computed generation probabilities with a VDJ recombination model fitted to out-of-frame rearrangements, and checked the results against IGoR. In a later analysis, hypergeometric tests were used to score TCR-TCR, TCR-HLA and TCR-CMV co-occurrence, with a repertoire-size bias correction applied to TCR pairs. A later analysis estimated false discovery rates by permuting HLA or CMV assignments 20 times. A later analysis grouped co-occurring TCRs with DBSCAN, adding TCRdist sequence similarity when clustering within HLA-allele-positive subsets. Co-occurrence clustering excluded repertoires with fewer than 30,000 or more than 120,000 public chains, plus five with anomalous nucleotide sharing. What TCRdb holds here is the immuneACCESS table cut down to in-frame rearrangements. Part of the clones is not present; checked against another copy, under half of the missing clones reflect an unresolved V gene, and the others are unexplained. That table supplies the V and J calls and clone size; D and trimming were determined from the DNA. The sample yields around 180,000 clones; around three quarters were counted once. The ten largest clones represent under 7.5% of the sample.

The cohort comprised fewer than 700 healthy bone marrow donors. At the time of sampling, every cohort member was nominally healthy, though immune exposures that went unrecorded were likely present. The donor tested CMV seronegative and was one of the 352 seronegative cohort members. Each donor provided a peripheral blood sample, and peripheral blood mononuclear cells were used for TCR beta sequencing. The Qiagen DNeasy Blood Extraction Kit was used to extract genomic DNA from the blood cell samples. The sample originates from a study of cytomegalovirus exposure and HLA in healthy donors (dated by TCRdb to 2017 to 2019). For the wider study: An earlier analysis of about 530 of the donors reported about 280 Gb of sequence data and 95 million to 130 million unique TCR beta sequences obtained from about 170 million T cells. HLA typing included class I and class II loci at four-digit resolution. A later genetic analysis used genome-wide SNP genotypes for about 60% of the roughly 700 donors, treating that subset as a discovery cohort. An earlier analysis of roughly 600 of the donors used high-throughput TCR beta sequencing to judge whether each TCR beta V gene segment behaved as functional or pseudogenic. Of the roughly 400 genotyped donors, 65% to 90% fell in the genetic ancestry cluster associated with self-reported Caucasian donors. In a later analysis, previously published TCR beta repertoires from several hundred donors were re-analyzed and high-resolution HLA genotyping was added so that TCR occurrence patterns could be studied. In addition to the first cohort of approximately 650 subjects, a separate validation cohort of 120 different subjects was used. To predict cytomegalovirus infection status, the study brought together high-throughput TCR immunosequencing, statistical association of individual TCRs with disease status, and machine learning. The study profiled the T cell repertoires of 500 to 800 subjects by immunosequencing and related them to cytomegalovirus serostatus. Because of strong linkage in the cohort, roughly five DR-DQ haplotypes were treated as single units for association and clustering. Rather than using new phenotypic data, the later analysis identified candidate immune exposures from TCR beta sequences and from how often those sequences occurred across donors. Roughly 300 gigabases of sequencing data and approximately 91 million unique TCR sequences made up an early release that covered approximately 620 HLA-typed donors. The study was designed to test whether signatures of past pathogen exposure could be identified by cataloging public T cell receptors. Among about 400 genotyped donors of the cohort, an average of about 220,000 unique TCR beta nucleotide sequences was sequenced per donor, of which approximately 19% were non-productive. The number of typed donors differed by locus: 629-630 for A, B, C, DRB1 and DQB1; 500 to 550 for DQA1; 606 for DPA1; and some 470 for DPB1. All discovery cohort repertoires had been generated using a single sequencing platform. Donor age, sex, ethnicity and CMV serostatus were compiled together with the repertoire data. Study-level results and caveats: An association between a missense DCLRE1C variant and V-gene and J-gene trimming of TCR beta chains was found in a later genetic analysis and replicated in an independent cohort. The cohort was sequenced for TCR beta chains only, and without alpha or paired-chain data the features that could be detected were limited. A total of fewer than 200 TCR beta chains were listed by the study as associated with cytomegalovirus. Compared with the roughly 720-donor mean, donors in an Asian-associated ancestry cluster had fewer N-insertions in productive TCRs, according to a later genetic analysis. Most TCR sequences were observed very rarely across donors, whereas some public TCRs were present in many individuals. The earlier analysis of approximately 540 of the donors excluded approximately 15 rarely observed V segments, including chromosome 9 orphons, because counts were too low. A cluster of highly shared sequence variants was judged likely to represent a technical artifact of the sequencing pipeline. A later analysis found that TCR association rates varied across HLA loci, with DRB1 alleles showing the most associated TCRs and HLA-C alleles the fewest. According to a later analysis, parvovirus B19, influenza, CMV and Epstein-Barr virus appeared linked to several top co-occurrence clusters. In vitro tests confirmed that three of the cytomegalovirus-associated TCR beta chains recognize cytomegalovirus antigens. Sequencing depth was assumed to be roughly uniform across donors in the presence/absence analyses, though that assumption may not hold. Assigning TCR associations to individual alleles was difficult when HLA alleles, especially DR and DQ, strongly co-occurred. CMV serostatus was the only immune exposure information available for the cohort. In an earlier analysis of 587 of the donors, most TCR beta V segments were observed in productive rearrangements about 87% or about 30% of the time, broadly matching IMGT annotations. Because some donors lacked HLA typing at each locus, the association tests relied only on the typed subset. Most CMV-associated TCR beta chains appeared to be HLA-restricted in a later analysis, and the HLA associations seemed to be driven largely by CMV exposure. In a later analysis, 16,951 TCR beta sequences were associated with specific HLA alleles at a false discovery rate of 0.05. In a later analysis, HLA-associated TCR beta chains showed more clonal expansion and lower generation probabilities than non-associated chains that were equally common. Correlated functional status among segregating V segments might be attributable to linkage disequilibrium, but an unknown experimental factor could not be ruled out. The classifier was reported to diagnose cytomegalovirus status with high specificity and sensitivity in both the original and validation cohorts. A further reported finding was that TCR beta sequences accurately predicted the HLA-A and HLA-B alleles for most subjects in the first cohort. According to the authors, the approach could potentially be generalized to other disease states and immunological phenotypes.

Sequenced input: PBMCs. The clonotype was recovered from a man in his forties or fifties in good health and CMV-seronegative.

The DNA is as follows: TGTGCCAGCAGCCAATTAGAGGGAATCCGTAGAGAGACCCAGTACTTC. Its translation is CASSQLEGIRRETQYF. The sequence is built from TRBV14 and TRBJ2-5; a weak D assignment points to TRBD2 (5 bases agree). Via the germline V gene, CDR1 is SGHDN and CDR2 FVKESK. V is cut by 2 bases and J by 4 bases, and the space between the germline ends is 17 bases. Reading from cysteine to phenylalanine, the CDR3 counts 16 amino acids. CDR3 DNA is the only sequence kept; it has 48 bases, read in frame from the first base.